The source of this T cell receptor (beta chain) is a study of cytomegalovirus exposure and HLA in healthy donors. This CDR3 is built from 15 residues. V was cut by 6 bases and J by 9 bases, with 21 bases left in between. Germline V gene data show CDR1 as MDHEN and CDR2 as SYDVKM. The PCR had 60 Vbeta and 13 Jbeta primers. The protocol was immunoSEQ multiplex PCR, while the TCRdb copy is restricted to in-frame clones and leaves out a portion. The data hold some 200,000 clones, with around 85% observed a single time. Input material: PBMCs. This sequence joins TRBV28 and TRBJ1-5, with D perhaps TRBD1 (6 bases). The receptor was derived from a man in his fifties or sixties in good health and CMV-seronegative. The CDR3 spells CASSHGTPSSRPQHF. The CDR3 DNA reads TGTGCCAGCAGCCACGGGACACCTTCCTCGCGGCCCCAGCATTTT.